This T cell receptor (beta chain) was identified during a study of T cells in Graves' hyperthyroidism and ophthalmopathy. This CDR3 is built from 11 residues. V shed 7 bases and J shed 9 bases, with 15 bases lying between them. Looked up from germline, CDR1 is DFQATT and CDR2 is SNEGSKA (reference sequence). Absence of ophthalmopathy progression within 18 months defined stable Graves' hyperthyroidism. This clonotype was seen repeatedly, ten times or more. The source material, RNA transcripts, was used to amplify TCR beta CDR3 regions. HTBI primers were used for first-round RT-PCR of the TCR CDR3. TCRdb reprocessed the multiplex PCR reads via MiXCR and lists one record per CDR3 protein. The sample has fewer than 550,000 distinct CDR3 sequences, 15% to 19% seen once; the top ten hold 13% to 15%.

J is TRBJ1-1 and V is TRBV20-1, with D unresolved. This TCR was recovered from a woman under 30 with Graves' hyperthyroidism. Source material: blood. The CDR3 DNA reads TGCAGTGTCGTCAGTCCGGAAAAAGCTTTCTTT. Amino acids: CSVVSPEKAFF.